This record looks at one TCR beta chain sequence and its context. Its specificity is not known. Between the trimmed V and J ends, which lost 6 bases and 0 bases, there was a span of 19 bases. Germline loops: CDR1 SEHNR, CDR2 FQNEAQ (reference sequence). The CDR3 loop spans 17 amino acids. The data originate from a study of T-cell reconstitution after alpha-beta-depleted transplantation in children. Unique molecular identifiers were incorporated during preparation of the TCRbeta library. TCRdb ran MiXCR on the PCR reads and lists one entry per CDR3 protein. The sample has some 200,000 distinct CDR3 sequences; about 8.2% are singletons. General study points: Hyperexpanded clones declined; after one year, newly produced T cells mostly supplied diversity.

The rearrangement uses TRBV7-9 and TRBJ2-3; D tentatively reads TRBD1 or TRBD2 (5 bases each). The TCR originated in a male patient between 2 and 15 years old who had a stem cell transplant for acute myeloid leukemia, so the T cells may come from the graft donor. The sequencing used PBMCs, mostly from graft donor cells, collected 360 days after TCRalphabeta/CD19-depleted stem cell transplant. CDR3 in DNA: TGTGCCAGCAGGGACACCAAGAGCGGAATCAGCACAGATACGCAGTATTTT. It is translated as CASRDTKSGISTDTQYF.